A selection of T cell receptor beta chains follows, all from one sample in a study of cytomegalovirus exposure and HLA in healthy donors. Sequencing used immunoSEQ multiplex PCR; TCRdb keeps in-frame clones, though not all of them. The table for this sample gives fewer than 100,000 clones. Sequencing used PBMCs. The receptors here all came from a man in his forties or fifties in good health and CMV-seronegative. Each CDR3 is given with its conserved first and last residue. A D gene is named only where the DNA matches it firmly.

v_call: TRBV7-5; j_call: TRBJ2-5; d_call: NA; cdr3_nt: TGTGCCAGAAGCTTACGGCTGAGGTTGGCGACCCAGTACTTC; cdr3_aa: CARSLRLRLATQYF
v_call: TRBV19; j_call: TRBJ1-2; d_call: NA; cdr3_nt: TGTGCCAGTAGTCCTGACAGGCGATTATATGGCTACACCTTC; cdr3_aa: CASSPDRRLYGYTF
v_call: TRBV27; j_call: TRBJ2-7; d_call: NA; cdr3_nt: TGTGCCAGCACCTTGCGGGAAACCTCCTACGAGCAGTACTTC; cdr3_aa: CASTLRETSYEQYF
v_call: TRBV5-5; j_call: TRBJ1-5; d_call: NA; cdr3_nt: TGTGCCAGCAGCCGTATTAGCAATCAGCCCCAGCATTTT; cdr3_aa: CASSRISNQPQHF
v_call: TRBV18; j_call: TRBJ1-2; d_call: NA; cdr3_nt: TGTGCCAGCTCACCAGGAGGAGCTCGCTATGGCTACACCTTC; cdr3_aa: CASSPGGARYGYTF
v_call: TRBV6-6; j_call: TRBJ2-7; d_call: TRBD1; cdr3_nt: TGTGCCAGCAGTTACTCGAGTATGGACAGGGCCGAGCAGTACTTC; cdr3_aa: CASSYSSMDRAEQYF
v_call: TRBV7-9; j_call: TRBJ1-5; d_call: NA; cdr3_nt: TGTGCCAGCAGCTGGGGCTTCAATCAGCCCCAGCATTTT; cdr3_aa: CASSWGFNQPQHF
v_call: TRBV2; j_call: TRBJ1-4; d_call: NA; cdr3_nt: TGTGCCAGCAGTGAAGCCGGCAGGGGAGTTGAAAAACTGTTTTTT; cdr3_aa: CASSEAGRGVEKLFF
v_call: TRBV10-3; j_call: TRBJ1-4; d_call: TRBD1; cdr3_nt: TGTGCCTCCGCGACAGGGTTCGGTGAAAAACTGTTTTTT; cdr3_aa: CASATGFGEKLFF
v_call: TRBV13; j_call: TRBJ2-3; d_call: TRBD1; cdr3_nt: TGTGCCAGCACCAGAAAGACAGGGTCTCGTGCAGATACGCAGTATTTT; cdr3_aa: CASTRKTGSRADTQYF
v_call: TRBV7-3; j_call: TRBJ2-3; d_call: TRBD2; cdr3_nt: TGTGCCAGCAGCTTACAGGGTAGCGGGGGGGCTACGAATACGCAGTATTTT; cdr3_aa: CASSLQGSGGATNTQYF
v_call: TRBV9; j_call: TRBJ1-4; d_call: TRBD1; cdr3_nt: TGTGCCAGCAGCGTGGGACAGCAGTTTTACGAAAAACTGTTTTTT; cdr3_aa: CASSVGQQFYEKLFF
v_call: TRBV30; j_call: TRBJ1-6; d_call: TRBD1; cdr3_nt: TGTGCCCGACGGGACAGGGGAAGGATTAATTCACCCCTCCACTTT; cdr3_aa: CARRDRGRINSPLHF
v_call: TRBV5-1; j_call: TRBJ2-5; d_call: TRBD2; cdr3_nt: TGCGCCAGCAGCTTCGCGCCGGGGGGTCTGGAGACCCAGTACTTC; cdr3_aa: CASSFAPGGLETQYF
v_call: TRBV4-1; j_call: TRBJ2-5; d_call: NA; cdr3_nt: TGCGCCAGCAGCCAAGATTGGGGAGAAGAGACCCAGTACTTC; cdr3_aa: CASSQDWGEETQYF
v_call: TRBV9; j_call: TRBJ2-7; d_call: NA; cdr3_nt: TGTGCCAGCAGCGTAACATACTACTCCTACGAGCAGTACTTC; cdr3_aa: CASSVTYYSYEQYF
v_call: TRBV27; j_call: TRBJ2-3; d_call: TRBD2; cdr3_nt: TGTGCCAGCAGCCTGACTAGCGGGGGGACGTCAGATACGCAGTATTTT; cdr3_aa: CASSLTSGGTSDTQYF
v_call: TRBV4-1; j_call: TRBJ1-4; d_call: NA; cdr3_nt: TGCGCCAGCAGCCAAGACCAGGTTAATGAAAAACTGTTTTTT; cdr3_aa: CASSQDQVNEKLFF